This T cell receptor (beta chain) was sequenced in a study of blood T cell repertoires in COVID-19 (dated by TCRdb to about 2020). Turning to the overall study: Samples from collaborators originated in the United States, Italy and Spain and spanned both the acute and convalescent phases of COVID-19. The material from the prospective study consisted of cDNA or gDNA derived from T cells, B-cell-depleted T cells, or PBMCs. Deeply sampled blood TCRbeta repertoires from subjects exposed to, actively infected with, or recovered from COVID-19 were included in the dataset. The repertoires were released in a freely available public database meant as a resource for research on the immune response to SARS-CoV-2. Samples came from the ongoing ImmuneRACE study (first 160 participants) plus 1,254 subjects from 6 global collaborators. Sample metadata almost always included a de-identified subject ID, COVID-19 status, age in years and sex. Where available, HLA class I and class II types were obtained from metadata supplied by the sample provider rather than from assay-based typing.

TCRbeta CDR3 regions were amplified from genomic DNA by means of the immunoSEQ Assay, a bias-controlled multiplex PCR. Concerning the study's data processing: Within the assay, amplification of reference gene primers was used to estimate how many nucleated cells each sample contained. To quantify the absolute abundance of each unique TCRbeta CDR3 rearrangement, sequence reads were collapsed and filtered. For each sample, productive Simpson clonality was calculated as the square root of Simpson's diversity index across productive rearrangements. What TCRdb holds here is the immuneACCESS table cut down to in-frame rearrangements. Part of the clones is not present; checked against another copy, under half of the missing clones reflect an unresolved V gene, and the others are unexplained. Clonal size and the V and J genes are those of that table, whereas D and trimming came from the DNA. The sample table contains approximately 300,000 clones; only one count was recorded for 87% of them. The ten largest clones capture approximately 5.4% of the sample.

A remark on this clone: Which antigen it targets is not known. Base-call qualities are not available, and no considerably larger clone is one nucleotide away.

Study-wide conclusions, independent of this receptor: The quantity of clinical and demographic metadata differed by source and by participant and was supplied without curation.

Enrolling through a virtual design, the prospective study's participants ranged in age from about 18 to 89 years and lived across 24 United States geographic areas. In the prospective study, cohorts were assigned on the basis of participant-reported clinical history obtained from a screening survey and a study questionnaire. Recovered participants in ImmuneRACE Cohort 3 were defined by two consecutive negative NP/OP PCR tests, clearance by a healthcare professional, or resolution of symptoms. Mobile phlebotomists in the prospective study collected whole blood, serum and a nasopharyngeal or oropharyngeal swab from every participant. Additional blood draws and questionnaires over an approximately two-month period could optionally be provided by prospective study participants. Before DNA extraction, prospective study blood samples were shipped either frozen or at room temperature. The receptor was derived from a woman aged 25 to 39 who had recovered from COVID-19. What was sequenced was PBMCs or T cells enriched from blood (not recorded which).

In nucleotide form, the sequence is TGTGCCAGCACGCTTTTGGACAGGGGCACTGAAGCTTTCTTT. Protein translation: CASTLLDRGTEAFF. In this chain, TRBV7-8 is recombined with TRBJ1-1; 9 middle bases align to TRBD1. V loses 7 bases at its end and J loses 4 bases; junction bases beyond the gene matches: 7. Spanning cysteine to phenylalanine, the CDR3 consists of 14 amino acids. The retained sequence is limited to the CDR3, 42 bases, with the frame set at the first base. Sequences SGHVS (CDR1) and FQNEAQ (CDR2) are obtained from the germline V gene. The CDR3 plus the reference TRBV7-8 and TRBJ1-1 genes for the other parts give the full variable domain: GAGVSQSPRYKVAKRGQDVALRCDPISGHVSLFWYQQALGQGPEFLTYFQNEAQLDKSGLPSDRFFAERPEGSVSTLKIQRTQQEDSAVYLCASTLLDRGTEAFFGQGTRLTVV.